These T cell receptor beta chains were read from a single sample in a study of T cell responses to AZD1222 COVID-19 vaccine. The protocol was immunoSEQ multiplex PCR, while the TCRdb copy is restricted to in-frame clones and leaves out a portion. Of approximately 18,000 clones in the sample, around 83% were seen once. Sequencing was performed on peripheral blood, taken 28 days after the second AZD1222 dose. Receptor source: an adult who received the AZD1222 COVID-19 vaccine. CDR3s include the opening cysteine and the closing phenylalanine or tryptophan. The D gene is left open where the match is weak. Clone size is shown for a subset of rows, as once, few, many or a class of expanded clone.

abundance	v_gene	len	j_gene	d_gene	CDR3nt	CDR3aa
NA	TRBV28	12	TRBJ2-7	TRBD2	TGTGCCACCGGGACTATGGGACTCGAGCAGTACTTC	CATGTMGLEQYF
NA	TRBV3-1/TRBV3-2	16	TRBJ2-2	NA	TGTGCCAGCAGCCAAGGGTCGGGGGGCTACACCGGGGAGCTGTTTTTT	CASSQGSGGYTGELFF
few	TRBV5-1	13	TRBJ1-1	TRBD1	TGCGCCAGCAGCTCGACAGGGGTTACTGAAGCTTTCTTT	CASSSTGVTEAFF
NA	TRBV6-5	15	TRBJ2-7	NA	TGTGCCAGCAGGCTAACAGGGGGGGAGTCCTACGAGCAGTACTTC	CASRLTGGESYEQYF
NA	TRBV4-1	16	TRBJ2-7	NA	TGCGCCAGCAGCCAATTGGACTTGACAGTCTGGAGCGAGCAGTACTTC	CASSQLDLTVWSEQYF
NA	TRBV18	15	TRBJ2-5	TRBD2	TGTGCCAGCTCACCTAGCGGGGGGCCCCAAGAGACCCAGTACTTC	CASSPSGGPQETQYF
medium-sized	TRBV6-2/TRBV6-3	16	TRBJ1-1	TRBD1	TGTGCCAGCAGCGACTTAATCCGGGACAGGGGTACTGAAGCTTTCTTT	CASSDLIRDRGTEAFF
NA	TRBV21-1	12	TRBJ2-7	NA	TGTGCCAGCAGGGGACCGGGGCGAGAGCAGTACTTC	CASRGPGREQYF
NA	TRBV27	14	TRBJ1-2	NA	TGTGCCAGCAGTCCCCGGGCCTCTAACTATGGCTACACCTTC	CASSPRASNYGYTF
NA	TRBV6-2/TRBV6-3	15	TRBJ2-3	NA	TGTGCCAGCAGTTACCTGGGGTCTAGCACAGATACGCAGTATTTT	CASSYLGSSTDTQYF
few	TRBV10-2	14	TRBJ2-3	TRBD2	TGCGCCAGCTCGGGACTAGCGGGAGAGACGACGCAGTATTTT	CASSGLAGETTQYF
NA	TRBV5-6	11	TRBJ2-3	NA	TGTGCCAGCAGCTTGGGAGATACGCAGTATTTT	CASSLGDTQYF
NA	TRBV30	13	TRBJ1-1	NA	TGTGCCGGGGGGGTCAGGGGGAACACTGAAGCTTTCTTT	CAGGVRGNTEAFF
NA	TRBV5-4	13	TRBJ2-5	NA	TGTGCGGGCGGGCTGGCAAGCTCAGAGACCCAGTACTTC	CAGGLASSETQYF
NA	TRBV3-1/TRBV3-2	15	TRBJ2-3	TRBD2	TGTGCCAGCAGCCTACTAGCGGGGGTGGGAGATACGCAGTATTTT	CASSLLAGVGDTQYF
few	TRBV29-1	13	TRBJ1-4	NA	TGCAGCGTGGGCCCGGACCTTAGTGAAAAACTGTTTTTT	CSVGPDLSEKLFF
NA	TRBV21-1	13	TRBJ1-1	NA	TGTGCCAGCAGCATGGGAAAGAACACTGAAGCTTTCTTT	CASSMGKNTEAFF
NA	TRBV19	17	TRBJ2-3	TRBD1	TGTGTCAGTAGCCAACCTTGGACAGGGAAGAGCACAGATACGCAGTATTTT	CVSSQPWTGKSTDTQYF
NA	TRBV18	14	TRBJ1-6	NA	TGTGCCAGCACGAGCGGGACGGTGAATTCACCCCTCCACTTT	CASTSGTVNSPLHF
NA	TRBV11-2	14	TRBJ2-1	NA	TGTGCCAGCAGCGCAACCGGGACTGTCAATGAGCAGTTCTTC	CASSATGTVNEQFF
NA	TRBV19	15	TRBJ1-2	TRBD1	TGTGCCAGTAGTATAGAAGGGACAGGGGCGTATGGCTACACCTTC	CASSIEGTGAYGYTF
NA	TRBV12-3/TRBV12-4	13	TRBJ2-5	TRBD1	TGTGCCAGCACCCCGACAGGGGGGAAGACCCAGTACTTC	CASTPTGGKTQYF
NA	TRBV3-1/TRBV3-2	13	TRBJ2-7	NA	TGTGCCAGCAGCCAAGGGACCCCCTACGAGCAGTACTTC	CASSQGTPYEQYF
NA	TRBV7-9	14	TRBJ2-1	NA	TGTGCCTGCAGGAGAGGCAGGGCCTACAATGAGCAGTTCTTC	CACRRGRAYNEQFF
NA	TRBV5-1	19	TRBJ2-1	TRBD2	TGCGCCAGCAGCTATGGACTAGCGGGGGGGCCGCCCCACGACAATGAGCAGTTCTTC	CASSYGLAGGPPHDNEQFF
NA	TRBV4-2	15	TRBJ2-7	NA	TGTGCCAGCAGCCAATTACGGGGGCCTTCCTACGAGCAGTACTTC	CASSQLRGPSYEQYF
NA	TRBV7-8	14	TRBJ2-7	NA	TGTGCCAGCAGCGCAACTGGGGGATCCTACGAGCAGTACTTC	CASSATGGSYEQYF
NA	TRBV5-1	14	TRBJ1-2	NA	TGCGCCAGCAGCTTGGGACAGGATAACTATGGCTACACCTTC	CASSLGQDNYGYTF
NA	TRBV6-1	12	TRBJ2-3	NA	TGTGCCAGCAGTGAACACGGAGATACGCAGTATTTT	CASSEHGDTQYF
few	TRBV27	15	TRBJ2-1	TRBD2	TGTGCCAGCAGTTTAGGCGGGGGGACCTACAATGAGCAGTTCTTC	CASSLGGGTYNEQFF
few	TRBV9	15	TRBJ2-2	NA	TGTGCCAGCAGCTCCTTGAGCCCATCCCCCGGGGAGCTGTTTTTT	CASSSLSPSPGELFF
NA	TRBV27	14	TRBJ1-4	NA	TGTGCCAGCAGTCACCGGAAGGGGACTGAAAAACTGTTTTTT	CASSHRKGTEKLFF
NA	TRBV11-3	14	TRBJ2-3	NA	TGTGCCAGCAGCTTAGCTCAGGGGATGGATACGCAGTATTTT	CASSLAQGMDTQYF
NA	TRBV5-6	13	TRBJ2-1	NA	TGTGCCAGCAGCTTAGAGGCGAACAATGAGCAGTTCTTC	CASSLEANNEQFF
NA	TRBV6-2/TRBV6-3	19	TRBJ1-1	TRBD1	TGTGCCAGCAGTTACATGCTTTTTAGGGGGACAGCCATGAACACTGAAGCTTTCTTT	CASSYMLFRGTAMNTEAFF
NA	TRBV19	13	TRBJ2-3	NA	TGTGCCAGTAGTATACTAGAAACAGATACGCAGTATTTT	CASSILETDTQYF
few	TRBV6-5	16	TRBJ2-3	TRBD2	TGTGCCAGCAGTTACGGAGCGGGGGGCGGGTCGGATACGCAGTATTTT	CASSYGAGGGSDTQYF
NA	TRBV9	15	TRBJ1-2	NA	TGTGCCAGCAGCGCCACGGGACACCCTAACTATGGCTACACCTTC	CASSATGHPNYGYTF
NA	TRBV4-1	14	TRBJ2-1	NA	TGCGCCAGCAGCCAAGAAGGACCCGTCAATGAGCAGTTCTTC	CASSQEGPVNEQFF
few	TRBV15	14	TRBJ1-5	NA	TGTGCCACCAGCAGAGGTGACATTTATCAGCCCCAGCATTTT	CATSRGDIYQPQHF